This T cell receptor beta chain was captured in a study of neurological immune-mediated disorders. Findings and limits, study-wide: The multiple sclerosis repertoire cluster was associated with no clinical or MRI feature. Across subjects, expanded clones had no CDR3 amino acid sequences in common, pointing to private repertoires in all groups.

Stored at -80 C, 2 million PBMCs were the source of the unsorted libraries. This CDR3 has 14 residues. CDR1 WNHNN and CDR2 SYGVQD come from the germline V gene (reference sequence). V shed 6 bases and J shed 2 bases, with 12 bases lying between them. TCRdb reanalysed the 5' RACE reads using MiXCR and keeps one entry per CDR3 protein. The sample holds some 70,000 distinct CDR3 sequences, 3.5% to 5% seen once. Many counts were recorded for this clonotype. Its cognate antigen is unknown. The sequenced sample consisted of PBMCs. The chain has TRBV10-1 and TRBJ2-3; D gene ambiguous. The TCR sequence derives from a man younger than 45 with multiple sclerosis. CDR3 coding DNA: TGCGCCAGCAGCTGGGCAAAACCCACAGATACGCAGTATTTT. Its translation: CASSWAKPTDTQYF.